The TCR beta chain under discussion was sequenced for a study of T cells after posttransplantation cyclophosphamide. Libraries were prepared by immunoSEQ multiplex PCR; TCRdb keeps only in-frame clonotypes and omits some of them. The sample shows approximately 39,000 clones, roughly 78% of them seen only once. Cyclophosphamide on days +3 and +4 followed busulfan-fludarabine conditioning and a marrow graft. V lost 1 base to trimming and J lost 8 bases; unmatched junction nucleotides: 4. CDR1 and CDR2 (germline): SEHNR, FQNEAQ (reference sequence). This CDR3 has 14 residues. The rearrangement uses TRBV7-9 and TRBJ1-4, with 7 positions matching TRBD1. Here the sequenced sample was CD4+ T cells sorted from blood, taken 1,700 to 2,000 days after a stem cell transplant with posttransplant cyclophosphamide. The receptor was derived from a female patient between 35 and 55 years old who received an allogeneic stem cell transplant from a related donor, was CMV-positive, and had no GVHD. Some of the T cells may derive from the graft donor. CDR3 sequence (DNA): TGTGCCAGCAGCTTAGACGGGACAGTCGAAAAACTGTTTTTT. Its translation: CASSLDGTVEKLFF. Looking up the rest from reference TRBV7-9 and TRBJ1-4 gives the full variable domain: DTGVSQNPRHKITKRGQNVTFRCDPISEHNRLYWYRQTLGQGPEFLTYFQNEAQLEKSRLLSDRFSAERPKGSFSTLEIQRTEQGDSAMYLCASSLDGTVEKLFFGSGTQLSVL.